This T cell receptor (beta chain) comes out of a study of T cell changes during pregnancy in multiple sclerosis. Using immunoSEQ multiplex PCR, the repertoire was profiled, and TCRdb retains in-frame clones only, with some absent. The sample consists of about 76,000 clones, 93% of them appearing once. In germline, CDR1 is MGHRA, CDR2 YSYEKL. V lost 4 bases to trimming and J lost 2 bases, with 18 bases between them. The CDR3 runs to 16 residues. The origin of this receptor is a female donor with multiple sclerosis, enrolled in a pregnancy study. The chain combines TRBV4-1 with TRBJ2-7; D is unclear. Source: peripheral blood, taken in the second trimester of pregnancy. CDR3 region: CASSPTRRAAAYEQYF. CDR3 nucleotide sequence: TGCGCCAGCAGCCCAACCCGCCGCGCGGCCGCCTACGAGCAGTACTTC.